The TCR beta chain described here comes from a study of blood T cells in healthy people across ages. Findings and limits, study-wide: Naive T cell percentage strongly correlated with TCR beta diversity.

Primed by a sample-barcoded 5' primer and a J-beta primer mix, a second PCR proceeded for 7 to 11 cycles. From the 5' RACE reads, TCRdb called clonotypes with MiXCR, one entry per CDR3 protein. This table holds roughly 2 million distinct CDR3 sequences, 40% to 55% found once. Drawn from each donor were around 9.1 milliliters of peripheral blood. A note on this clonotype: Antigen specificity is unknown.

With 5 bases clipped from V and 3 bases from J, the junction kept 10 bases outside the gene matches. The CDR3 sequence is 15 residues long. The specimen sequenced was blood. V and J are TRBV12-3 or TRBV12-4 and TRBJ2-7, with 7 nucleotides matching TRBD1. This TCR came from a woman in her thirties or forties in good health. CDR3 nucleotide sequence: TGTGCCAGCAGTCGAGCCGACAGGGATTTCTACGAGCAGTACTTC. It codes for CASSRADRDFYEQYF.